This T cell receptor (beta chain) comes out of a study of regulatory T cells in long-lasting Graves disease. General study results and limits: Accuracy may have suffered from the small sample size. Preferential use of TRBV28, TRBJ1-2 and TRBJ2-5 was seen in persistent disease.

Combining iRepertoire HTBI primers with Arm-PCR of CDR3 regions, the authors built TCR beta libraries. Per the authors' pipeline: The identification of about 68 TRBV and over eleven TRBJ segments was made across samples. TCRdb independently ran MiXCR on the multiplex PCR reads; one entry per CDR3 protein. TCRdb's processing, not the authors' own work, is the source of the V and J calls. The repertoire holds more than 650,000 distinct CDR3 sequences, with about 30% as singletons. Time point given: persistent/refractory GD, antithyroid drugs over 5 years with positive TRAb. From PBMCs, RNA was extracted and then used to make the TCR library. Patients of an endocrinology department in Xi'an, China, were included. The V end was cut by 1 base, the J end by 0 bases, with 13 bases between. Germline CDR1 DFQATT, CDR2 SNEGSKA (reference sequence). This CDR3 is built from 16 residues. A remark on this clonotype: What it binds is not known.

The sample was peripheral blood mononuclear cells (PBMCs), taken when the disease was refractory, from a patient treated with antithyroid drugs. V and J are TRBV20-1 and TRBJ1-3; D is perhaps TRBD1 (6 bases). The TCR sequence derives from a female donor with Graves disease. The CDR3 DNA sequence: TGCAGTGCTAGAGCAGACAGGTGGGGCTCTGGAAACACCATATATTTT. As protein: CSARADRWGSGNTIYF.